Listed here is a single TCR beta chain. Its matching antigen is unknown. The entry originates in a study of T cells in Graves' hyperthyroidism and ophthalmopathy. Study-level information: Staff took peripheral blood when the initial diagnosis was made, before any treatment began.

Study-wide findings and caveats: Expanded thyroid clonotypes (above 0.001) were mostly also found in blood.

PBMCs were derived from 7.5 to 10 ml fresh peripheral blood. RNA transcripts were the template for amplifying TCR beta CDR3 regions. A first-round RT-PCR of the TCR CDR3 used the HTBI primer set. TCRdb re-called the multiplex PCR reads with MiXCR, one entry per CDR3 protein. The data contain some 490,000 distinct CDR3 sequences, approximately 23% of them seen just once; the ten biggest clones take up under 55%. Trimming pared 6 bases from V and 11 bases from J, leaving 14 bases between. The CDR3 spans 12 residues. CDR1 and CDR2 (germline): MNHEY, SVGEGT. The sequence was obtained from a woman between 70 and 85 years old with Graves' ophthalmopathy. V is TRBV6-2 or TRBV6-3 and J is TRBJ2-1, with D unclear. Specimen: blood. The CDR3 is CASSIANYKQFF. DNA for the CDR3: TGTGCCAGCAGCATTGCTAATTATAAGCAGTTCTTC.